This T cell receptor beta chain was identified in a study of blood T cell repertoires in COVID-19. About the study: Nucleic acid was either cDNA or gDNA, and it came from T cells, B-cell-depleted T cells, or PBMCs.

Participants came from about two dozen US areas, aged about 18 to 95 years. The study assigned cohorts using participant-reported clinical history. Shortly before study entry, within 2 weeks, exposed participants had met a COVID-19 case. Sequencing was performed with immunoSEQ multiplex PCR; in TCRdb, only in-frame clones are kept and a portion is missing. The table records about 310,000 clones, 85% of them present only once. The CDR3 extends over 14 amino acids. V lost 10 bases to trimming and J lost 0 bases, with 10 bases between them. CDR1 is SEHNR, CDR2 FQNEAQ, per germline (reference sequence). The TCR comes from a woman between 25 and 40 years old who had been exposed to COVID-19. V is TRBV7-9 and J is TRBJ1-6, with D perhaps TRBD1 (6 bases). The sequenced material came from PBMCs or T cells enriched from blood (not recorded which). The CDR3 nucleotides are TGTGCCACCACAGGGAGCTCCTATAATTCACCCCTCCACTTT. This encodes CATTGSSYNSPLHF.